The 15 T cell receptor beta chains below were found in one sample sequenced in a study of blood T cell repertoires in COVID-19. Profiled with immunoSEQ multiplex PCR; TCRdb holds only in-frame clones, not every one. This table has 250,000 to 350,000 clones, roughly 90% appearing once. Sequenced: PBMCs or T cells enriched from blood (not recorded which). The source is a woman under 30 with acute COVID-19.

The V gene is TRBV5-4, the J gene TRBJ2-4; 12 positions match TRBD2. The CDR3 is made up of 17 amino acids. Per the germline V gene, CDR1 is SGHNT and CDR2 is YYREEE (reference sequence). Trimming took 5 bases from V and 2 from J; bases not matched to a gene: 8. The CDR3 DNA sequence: TGTGCCAGCAGGCGAAAGACTAGCGGGAGTTCCAAAAACATTCAGTACTTC. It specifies CASRRKTSGSSKNIQYF.

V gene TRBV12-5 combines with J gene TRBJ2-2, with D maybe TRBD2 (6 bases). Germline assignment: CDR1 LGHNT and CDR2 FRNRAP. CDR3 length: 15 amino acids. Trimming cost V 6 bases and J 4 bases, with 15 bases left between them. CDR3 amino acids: CASGPTSKVTGELFF. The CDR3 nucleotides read TGTGCTAGTGGACCCACTAGCAAAGTCACCGGGGAGCTGTTTTTT.

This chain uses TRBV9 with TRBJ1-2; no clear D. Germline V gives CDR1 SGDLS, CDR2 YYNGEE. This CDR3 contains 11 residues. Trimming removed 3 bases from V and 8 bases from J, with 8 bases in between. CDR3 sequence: CASSGQVGYTF. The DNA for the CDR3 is TGTGCCAGCAGCGGACAAGTCGGCTACACCTTC.

CDR3 loop: CASSSLSYEQYF. CDR3 nucleotide sequence: TGTGCCAGCAGCTCCCTTAGCTACGAGCAGTACTTC. The chain recombines TRBV12-3 or TRBV12-4 with TRBJ2-7; D ambiguous. The CDR3 runs to 12 residues. V was pared by 6 bases and J by 3 bases, with 9 bases between.

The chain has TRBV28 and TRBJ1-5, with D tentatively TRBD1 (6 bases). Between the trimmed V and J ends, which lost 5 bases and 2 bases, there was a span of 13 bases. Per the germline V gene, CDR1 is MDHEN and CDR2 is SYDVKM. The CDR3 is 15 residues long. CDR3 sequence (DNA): TGTGCCAGCAGTCCAGGGGTGACCGGCAATCAGCCCCAGCATTTT. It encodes CASSPGVTGNQPQHF.

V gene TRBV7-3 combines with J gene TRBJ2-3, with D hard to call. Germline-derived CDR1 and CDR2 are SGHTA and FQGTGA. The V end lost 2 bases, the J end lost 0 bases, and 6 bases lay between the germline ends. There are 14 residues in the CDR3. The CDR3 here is CASSLEPSTDTQYF. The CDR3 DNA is TGTGCCAGCAGCTTAGAGCCTAGCACAGATACGCAGTATTTT.

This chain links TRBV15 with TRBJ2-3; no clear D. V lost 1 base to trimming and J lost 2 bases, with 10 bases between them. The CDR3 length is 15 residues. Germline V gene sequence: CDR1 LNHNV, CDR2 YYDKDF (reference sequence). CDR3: CATSRVLTATDTQYF. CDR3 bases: TGTGCCACCAGCAGAGTCCTCACTGCCACAGATACGCAGTATTTT. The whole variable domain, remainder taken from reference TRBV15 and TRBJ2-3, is DAMVIQNPRYQVTQFGKPVTLSCSQTLNHNVMYWYQQKSSQAPKLLFHYYDKDFNNEADTPDNFQSRRPNTSFCFLDIRSPGLGDTAMYLCATSRVLTATDTQYFGPGTRLTVL.

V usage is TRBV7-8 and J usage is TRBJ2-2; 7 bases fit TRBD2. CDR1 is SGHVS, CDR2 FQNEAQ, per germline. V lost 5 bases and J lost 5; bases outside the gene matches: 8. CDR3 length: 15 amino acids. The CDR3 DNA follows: TGTGCCAGCAGCCCATGGACTAGGTGGACCGGGGAGCTGTTTTTT. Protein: CASSPWTRWTGELFF.

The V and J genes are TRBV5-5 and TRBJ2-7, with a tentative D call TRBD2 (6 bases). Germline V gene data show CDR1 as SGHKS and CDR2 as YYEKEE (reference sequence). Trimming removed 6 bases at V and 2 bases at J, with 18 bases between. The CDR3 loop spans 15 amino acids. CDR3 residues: CASTRTSGGTYEQYF. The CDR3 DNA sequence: TGTGCCAGCACCCGGACGTCTGGGGGGACCTACGAGCAGTACTTC.

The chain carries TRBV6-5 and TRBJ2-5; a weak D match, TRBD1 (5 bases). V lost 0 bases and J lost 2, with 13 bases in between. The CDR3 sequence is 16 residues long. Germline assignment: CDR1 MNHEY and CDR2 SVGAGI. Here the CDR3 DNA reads TGTGCCAGCAGTTACTCGAATTTCCAGGGACAAGAGACCCAGTACTTC. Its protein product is CASSYSNFQGQETQYF.

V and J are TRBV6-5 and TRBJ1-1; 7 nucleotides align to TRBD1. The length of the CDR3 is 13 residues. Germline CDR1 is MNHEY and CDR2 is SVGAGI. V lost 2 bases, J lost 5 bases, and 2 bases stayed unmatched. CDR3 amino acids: CASSYGTETEAFF. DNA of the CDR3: TGTGCCAGCAGTTACGGGACAGAGACTGAAGCTTTCTTT.

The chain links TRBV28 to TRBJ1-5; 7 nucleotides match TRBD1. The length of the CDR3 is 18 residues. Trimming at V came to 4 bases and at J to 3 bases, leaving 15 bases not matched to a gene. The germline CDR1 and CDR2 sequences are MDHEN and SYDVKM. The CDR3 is CASSSHSTGVGDNQPQHF. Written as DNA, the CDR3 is TGTGCCAGCAGTTCGCACTCAACAGGGGTCGGTGACAATCAGCCCCAGCATTTT.

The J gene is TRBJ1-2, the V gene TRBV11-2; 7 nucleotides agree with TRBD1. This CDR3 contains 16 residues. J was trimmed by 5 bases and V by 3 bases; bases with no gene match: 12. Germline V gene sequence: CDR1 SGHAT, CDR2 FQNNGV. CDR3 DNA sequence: TGTGCCAGCAGCTTGGCTCCGACAGGGTCGGAATATGGCTACACCTTC. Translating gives CASSLAPTGSEYGYTF.

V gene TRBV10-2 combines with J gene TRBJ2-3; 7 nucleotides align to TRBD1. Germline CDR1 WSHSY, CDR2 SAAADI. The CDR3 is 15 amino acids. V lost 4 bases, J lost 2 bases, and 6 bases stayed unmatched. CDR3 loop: CASSVQGIPTDTQYF. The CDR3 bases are TGCGCCAGCAGTGTACAGGGGATCCCCACAGATACGCAGTATTTT.

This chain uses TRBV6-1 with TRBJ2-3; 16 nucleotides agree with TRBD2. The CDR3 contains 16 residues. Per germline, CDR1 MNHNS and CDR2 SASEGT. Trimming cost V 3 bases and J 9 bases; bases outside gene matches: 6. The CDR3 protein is CASSDRGLAGGPTQYF. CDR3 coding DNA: TGTGCCAGCAGTGACCGGGGACTAGCGGGAGGGCCAACGCAGTATTTT.